This TCR beta chain was captured by sequencing in a study of metastatic and nonmetastatic thyroid tumors. Study in general: Malignant thyroid and benign thyroid patients provided blood and tumor or nodule tissue whose repertoires were compared.

With respect to this clone: Its antigen remains unidentified.

Authors' methods: Variation in CDR3 across clinicopathological groups served as the basis for constructing a distant-metastasis classifier in papillary thyroid cancer. TCRdb re-clonotyped the PCR reads via MiXCR. The V and J calls and clone size are TCRdb's, not the authors'. The sample consists of 20,000 to 25,000 clones, around 15% of them appearing once. Study-level points and caveats: In blood and tumor, TCR beta diversity was reportedly significantly higher in malignant thyroid tumors than in benign nodules.

Thyroid surgery had not been preceded by any treatment in any patient. From germline, CDR1 is MNHNS and CDR2 SASEGT. There are 15 residues in the CDR3. V gave up 6 bases and J gave up 6 bases, with 15 bases separating them. The sample comprised tumor tissue. This sequence originates from a female donor with papillary thyroid cancer or a benign thyroid nodule (not recorded which). Some clones in this sample may be carry-over from other donors' samples. The chain couples TRBV6-1 to TRBJ1-6; no definite D call. CDR3 protein: CASRVPGRGNSPLHF. CDR3 nucleotide sequence: TGTGCCAGCAGGGTACCTGGACGGGGTAATTCACCCCTCCACTTT.